Listed below are T cell receptor beta chains from one sample, sequenced in a study of control samples from healthy donors and cancer patients. Assay: immunoSEQ multiplex PCR; the TCRdb copy retains only in-frame clones and omits some. The profile shows some 140,000 clones, 80% to 90% of them singletons. The sample taken for sequencing was blood. The receptors originated from a woman in her 30s in good health. The CDR3 runs from the conserved cysteine through the conserved F or W.

v_gene | CDR3aa
TRBV12-3/TRBV12-4 | CASTWQGDQPQHF
TRBV28 | CACHTSPRDTEAFF
TRBV27 | CASSLLSGWGNEQFF
TRBV2 | CASSPVSATEAFF
TRBV18 | CASSLRTEQFF
TRBV14 | CASSQYGGLRSPLHF
TRBV21-1 | CASSKGPSGSHEQYF
TRBV5-1 | CASRIGDSGNTIYF
TRBV5-1 | CASSLELQGPDTQYF
TRBV30 | CAWTEIGRGSGANVLTF
TRBV9 | CASSVAEGNEQFF
TRBV6-5 | CARSNWRADWELFF
TRBV4-2 | CASSQVPGHNTGELFF
TRBV18 | CASSPTGTGGYNEQFF
TRBV5-1 | CASSLGRQGNYGYTF
TRBV10-3 | CAISDSMEGANGNTIYF
TRBV20-1 | CSAAGVDEQFF
TRBV23-1 | CASKGPDREAGAEGYNEQFF
TRBV4-1 | CASSQVFGGRSYF
TRBV10-1 | CASSSEAFF
TRBV14 | CASSQDHRGETQYF
TRBV24-1 | CATSQAGASNEQFF
TRBV11-3 | CASSPSRNTGELFF
TRBV6-5 | CATRRGGETGELFF
TRBV5-6 | CASSKGGYEQYF
TRBV10-3 | CAIRTGHETEAFF
TRBV5-6 | CASTWGETQYF
TRBV24-1 | CATSDPTTGSGNTIYF
TRBV5-6 | CASSLGGSGKTDTQYF
TRBV18 | CASSPLAMEETQYF
TRBV24-1 | CATMDRVTDTQYF
TRBV6-4 | CASRVSAGGNQPQHF
TRBV10-1 | CASSASTGQTEAFF
TRBV27 | CASSLSSGANVLTF
TRBV5-4 | CASSFWGSQTQYF
TRBV5-6 | CASSLGGFAEAFF
TRBV6-4 | CASSESSGSYEQYF
TRBV3-1/TRBV3-2 | CASSPRRPTEAFF
TRBV28 | CASSWGGATNEKLFF
TRBV6-5 | CASSGDRFQPQHF
TRBV6-5 | CASGPYEQYF
TRBV30 | CAWRVVNEQFF
TRBV19 | CASSSGTAFSGNTIYF
TRBV5-4 | CASSLEWFNGYTF
TRBV6-4 | CASSVLAGTTYEQYF
TRBV28 | CASSLGGEGNYEQYF
TRBV25-1 | CASSSNPTDTQYF
TRBV4-1 | CASSPLGHSSPTTGELFF
TRBV27 | CASSLGVGEKLFF
TRBV7-3 | CASSLQPGTYEQYF
TRBV19 | CASSRESSYEQYF
TRBV7-2 | CASSLIEGGYTF
TRBV4-2 | CASSQGQMSYGYTF
TRBV4-1 | CASSQVGPYEQYF
TRBV7-2 | CASRLGLAVQETQYF